Following are 24 T cell receptor beta chains from one sample sequenced in a study of T cell clones after liver transplantation. Method: immunoSEQ multiplex PCR; TCRdb's copy keeps in-frame clones and lacks some. The repertoire holds about 85,000 clones, roughly 85% seen once, with approximately 0.47% in the top ten. The sequences come from CD4+ T cells from blood, collected 46 months after liver transplant. The origin of the receptors is a human patient who received a liver transplant. Some T cells may trace back to the graft donor.

The chain has TRBV19 and TRBJ2-1; D is uncertain. This CDR3 is 16 amino acids long. The V end was cut by 8 bases, the J end by 2 bases, with 19 bases between. CDR1 is LNHDA and CDR2 is SQIVND in the germline V gene (reference sequence). This CDR3 is CASCLRAATPYNEQFF. Written as DNA, the CDR3 is TGTGCCAGTTGCCTCCGAGCAGCCACTCCCTACAATGAGCAGTTCTTC.

The sample holds a few counts of this clone. V gene TRBV11-2 combines with J gene TRBJ2-1, with 11 bases identical to TRBD2. Germline CDR1 is SGHAT and CDR2 is FQNNGV. V lost 5 bases and J lost 6; bases outside the gene matches: 9. The CDR3 runs to 16 residues. The CDR3 protein is CASSLLSGGVSNEQFF. DNA for the CDR3: TGTGCCAGCAGCCTCCTTAGCGGGGGGGTAAGCAATGAGCAGTTCTTC.

J is TRBJ2-3 and V is TRBV7-9, with D possibly being TRBD1 or TRBD2 (5 bases each). Trimming removed 5 bases at V and 9 bases at J, with 15 bases between. Germline CDR1 SEHNR, CDR2 FQNEAQ (reference sequence). CDR3 length: 13 residues. CDR3 residues: CASSTDGTTTQYF. The CDR3 bases are TGTGCCAGCAGCACTGATGGGACCACAACGCAGTATTTT.

J is TRBJ1-4 and V is TRBV30; D uncertain. Germline CDR1 and CDR2: GTSNPN and SVGIG (reference sequence). Between the trimmed V and J ends, which lost 3 bases and 6 bases, there was a span of 5 bases. The CDR3 length is 11 residues. Here the CDR3 DNA reads TGTGCCTGGAGGTCCGATGAAAAACTGTTTTTT. Its protein is CAWRSDEKLFF.

The chain links TRBV18 to TRBJ2-7; D might be TRBD1 or TRBD2, each matching 5 bases. The CDR3 has 14 amino acids. The ends were cut back, 2 bases at V and 2 bases at J, with 10 bases in the middle. CDR1 and CDR2 from the germline V gene are KGHSH and LQKENI. The CDR3 DNA is TGTGCCAGCTCACCAGGGACGTCCACCTACGAGCAGTACTTC. Protein product: CASSPGTSTYEQYF.

This rearrangement joins TRBV7-2 to TRBJ1-5; a weak D match, TRBD1 (5 bases). CDR1 SGHTA and CDR2 FQGNSA come from the germline V gene. The ends were cut back, 4 bases at V and 6 bases at J, with 10 bases in the middle. The CDR3 spans 13 residues. DNA for the CDR3: TGTGCCAGCAGCTCCCGGGGGGGTCAGCCCCAGCATTTT. It yields the protein CASSSRGGQPQHF.

The V gene is TRBV6-1, the J gene TRBJ1-1; D might be TRBD1 (5 bases). The CDR3 length is 12 residues. Germline V CDR1 and CDR2: MNHNS, SASEGT. Trimming pared 8 bases from V and 11 bases from J, leaving 18 bases between. DNA for the CDR3: TGTGCCAGCCTCGGGGACGGCCCCGGGGCTTTCTTT. Amino acids: CASLGDGPGAFF.

The genes are TRBV6-5 and TRBJ2-5; 9 nucleotides agree with TRBD2. This CDR3 has 14 amino acids. Germline V gene sequence: CDR1 MNHEY, CDR2 SVGAGI. Trimming took 11 bases from V and 3 from J; bases not matched to a gene: 10. The CDR3 sequence is CAARLSGSEETQYF. The CDR3 nucleotides read TGTGCCGCCCGGCTTAGCGGGAGTGAAGAGACCCAGTACTTC.

The CDR3 nucleotides are TGCGCCAGCAGCTTGATACAGGGGGCCTACGAGCAGTACTTC. Residues: CASSLIQGAYEQYF. The chain has TRBV5-1 and TRBJ2-7; TRBD1 aligns across 8 bases. The ends lost 1 base at V and 2 bases at J; junction bases unmatched: 2. The CDR3 spans 14 residues. From germline, CDR1 is SGHRS and CDR2 YFSETQ.

The V gene is TRBV6-5, the J gene TRBJ2-5; D tentatively fits TRBD1 or TRBD2 (6 bases each). V dropped 2 bases and J dropped 5 bases, with 12 bases sitting between them. Germline CDR1 MNHEY, CDR2 SVGAGI. The CDR3 is 14 amino acids. The CDR3 is CASSYRGVWETQYF. As DNA, the CDR3 is TGTGCCAGCAGTTACAGGGGGGTCTGGGAGACCCAGTACTTC.

V is TRBV5-4 and J is TRBJ2-1; 9 bases are shared with TRBD2. The CDR3 has 16 amino acids. The V and J ends lost 4 bases and 4 bases, in that order; junction bases with no gene match: 9. Germline CDR1 and CDR2: SGHNT and YYREEE (reference sequence). CDR3 nucleotides: TGTGCCAGCAGCAACAAGACTAGCGGTTTTTACAATGAGCAGTTCTTC. This codes for CASSNKTSGFYNEQFF.

This clone was found once. V is TRBV18 and J is TRBJ1-1; a weak D match, TRBD1 (6 bases). The CDR3 sequence is 15 residues long. Germline V gene data show CDR1 as KGHSH and CDR2 as LQKENI. The V end lost 6 bases, the J end lost 5 bases, and 19 bases lay between the germline ends. This CDR3 is CASSHQGLKGTEAFF. The CDR3, as DNA: TGTGCCAGCTCGCACCAGGGGCTGAAGGGGACTGAAGCTTTCTTT.

The chain employs TRBV18 and TRBJ1-1; tentative D call: TRBD1 (5 bases). The CDR3 extends over 17 amino acids. Trimming cost V 3 bases and J 2 bases, with 19 bases left between them. Looked up from germline, CDR1 is KGHSH and CDR2 is LQKENI. CDR3 DNA sequence: TGTGCCAGCTCACCCCCCTCGGGGCTAAAGGGAAACACTGAAGCTTTCTTT. Translation: CASSPPSGLKGNTEAFF.

The V and J genes are TRBV29-1 and TRBJ2-5; D not certain. Germline CDR1 is SQVTM and CDR2 is ANQGSEA. The CDR3 loop spans 14 amino acids. V dropped 4 bases and J dropped 2 bases, with 14 bases sitting between them. Here the CDR3 reads CSVGRAMGQETQYF. The CDR3, as DNA: TGCAGCGTTGGAAGGGCTATGGGACAAGAGACCCAGTACTTC.

The rearrangement links TRBV6-5 to TRBJ2-4, with D perhaps matching TRBD2 (6 bases). The CDR3 covers 15 residues. The germline CDR1 and CDR2 sequences are MNHEY and SVGAGI. V lost 0 bases to trimming and J lost 1 base, with 7 bases between them. The CDR3 region has the DNA TGTGCCAGCAGTTACTCCCGGGGGGCCAAAAACATTCAGTACTTC. Protein: CASSYSRGAKNIQYF.

The CDR3 sequence: CASRPRRGGSFEQYF. The CDR3 bases are TGTGCCAGCAGACCCCGGAGAGGGGGGTCTTTCGAGCAGTACTTC. The V call is TRBV6-6, the J call TRBJ2-7, with D perhaps assigned TRBD1 or TRBD2 (6 bases each). The CDR3 covers 15 residues. V was shortened by 6 bases and J by 6 bases, with 21 bases between the two germline ends. The germline V gene encodes CDR1 MNHNY and CDR2 SVGAGI (reference sequence).

The rearrangement joins TRBV4-1 to TRBJ1-2, with 8 bases fitting TRBD1. V lost 3 bases and J lost 4; bases outside the gene matches: 10. CDR1 is MGHRA and CDR2 is YSYEKL in the germline V gene. The CDR3 has 16 amino acids. The DNA of the CDR3 is TGCGCCAGCAGCCAGGTAAAATCGACAGGGGCCTATGGCTACACCTTC. Encoded protein: CASSQVKSTGAYGYTF.

The rearrangement uses TRBV4-3 and TRBJ2-2; perhaps D is TRBD1 or TRBD2 (5 bases each). V was shortened by 7 bases and J by 2 bases, with 14 bases between the two germline ends. Germline V lookup: CDR1 LGHNA, CDR2 YSLEER. The CDR3 covers 15 residues. The CDR3 sequence is CASTPRRTNTGELFF. DNA of the CDR3: TGCGCCAGCACCCCTCGGAGGACAAACACCGGGGAGCTGTTTTTT.

This clone was counted only a few times. Other DNA sequences in this specimen translate into the identical CDR3. This rearrangement joins TRBV6-6 to TRBJ1-2, with 7 nucleotides matching TRBD1. Germline lookup yields CDR1 MNHNY and CDR2 SVGAGI (reference sequence). The V and J ends lost 6 bases and 3 bases, in that order; junction bases with no gene match: 4. This CDR3 contains 13 residues. The CDR3 protein is CASSPTGDYGYTF. CDR3 coding DNA: TGTGCCAGCAGCCCAACAGGGGACTATGGCTACACCTTC.

The V and J genes are TRBV7-2 and TRBJ1-1, with a tentative D call TRBD1 (6 bases). Germline CDR1 and CDR2: SGHTA and FQGNSA. The V and J ends lost 4 bases and 1 base respectively, with 10 bases between them. This CDR3 is 14 amino acids long. For the CDR3, the DNA is TGTGCCAGCAGCTGGGGACACCAGAACACTGAAGCTTTCTTT. Protein product: CASSWGHQNTEAFF. The full variable domain, completed using reference TRBV7-2 and TRBJ1-1, is GAGVSQSPSNKVTEKGKDVELRCDPISGHTALYWYRQSLGQGLEFLIYFQGNSAPDKSGLPSDRFSAERTGGSVSTLTIQRTQQEDSAVYLCASSWGHQNTEAFFGQGTRLTVV.

V and J are TRBV6-5 and TRBJ1-3; 9 bases fit TRBD1. Germline trimming cut 6 bases from V and 4 bases from J; bases unmatched to any gene: 7. CDR3 length: 15 residues. Germline V gene sequence: CDR1 MNHEY, CDR2 SVGAGI. CDR3 sequence: CASSVQGAGGNTIYF. CDR3 bases: TGTGCCAGCAGCGTACAGGGGGCAGGGGGAAACACCATATATTTT.

V usage is TRBV7-2 and J usage is TRBJ2-1; D gene ambiguous. CDR3 length: 12 residues. With 1 base removed from V and 8 bases from J, the gap between germline ends came to 6 bases. Germline V gene data show CDR1 as SGHTA and CDR2 as FQGNSA. The CDR3 DNA reads TGTGCCAGCAGCTTAGTAGTGTATGAGCAGTTCTTC. This sequence encodes CASSLVVYEQFF.

The V gene is TRBV7-9, the J gene TRBJ2-7, with 14 bases aligning to TRBD2. Per the germline V gene, CDR1 is SEHNR and CDR2 is FQNEAQ (reference sequence). This CDR3 is built from 15 residues. V dropped 0 bases and J dropped 8; count of bases not matched to a gene: 3. The CDR3 here is CASSLAGTSGSKQYF. The DNA for the CDR3 is TGTGCCAGCAGCTTAGCGGGGACTAGCGGGAGTAAGCAGTACTTC.

The gene calls are TRBV11-3 and TRBJ2-1, with TRBD2 matching over 11 bases. V lost 4 bases, J lost 10 bases, and 9 bases stayed unmatched. The length of the CDR3 is 15 residues. Per germline, CDR1 SGHNT and CDR2 YENEEA. The CDR3 sequence: CASSWGGTSGKEQFF. CDR3 bases: TGTGCCAGCAGCTGGGGGGGGACTAGCGGAAAAGAGCAGTTCTTC.